This T cell receptor (beta chain) appears in the sequencing data of a study of neurological immune-mediated disorders. There are many counts of this clonotype. V dropped 6 bases and J dropped 2; count of bases not matched to a gene: 7. The CDR3 has 15 residues. Germline CDR1 DFQATT, CDR2 SNEGSKA (reference sequence). The time point was: longitudinal time-point 3. TCRdb recomputed calls from the 5' RACE reads with MiXCR, one row per CDR3 protein. The sample holds about 81,000 distinct CDR3 sequences, 3.5% to 4.5% seen once. The chain combines TRBV20-1 with TRBJ2-5; 12 bases line up with TRBD2. Material: PBMCs. This clonotype originated in a woman aged 60 to 75 with multiple sclerosis. The CDR3 DNA reads as TGCAGTGCCACGACTAGCGGGGGACCACAAGAGACCCAGTACTTC. This codes for CSATTSGGPQETQYF.